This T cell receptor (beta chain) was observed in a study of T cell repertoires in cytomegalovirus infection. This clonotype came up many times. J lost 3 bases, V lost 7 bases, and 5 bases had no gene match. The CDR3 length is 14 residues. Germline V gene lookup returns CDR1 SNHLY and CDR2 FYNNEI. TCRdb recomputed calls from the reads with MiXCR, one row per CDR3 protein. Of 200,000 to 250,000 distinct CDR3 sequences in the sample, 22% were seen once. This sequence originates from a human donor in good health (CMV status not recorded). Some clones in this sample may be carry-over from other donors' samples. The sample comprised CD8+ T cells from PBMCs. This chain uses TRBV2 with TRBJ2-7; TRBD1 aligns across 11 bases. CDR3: CASMGTGGRYEQYF. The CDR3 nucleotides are TGTGCCAGCATGGGGACAGGGGGTCGCTACGAGCAGTACTTC.